The rows below give T cell receptor beta chains drawn from one sample of a study of T cell clones after liver transplantation. Only in-frame clones appear in the TCRdb table, and some are missing; sequencing was by immunoSEQ multiplex PCR. The sample lists approximately 55,000 clones, over 65% seen once, with about 10% in the top ten. The starting material was CD4+ T cells from blood, obtained roughly 56 months after liver transplant. The receptors shown here come from a human patient who received a liver transplant. Among the T cells, some may be from the graft donor. CDR3s include the opening cysteine and the closing phenylalanine or tryptophan. Each record gives: CDR3 length, D gene, J gene, V gene, CDR3 protein. A D gene is named only where the DNA matches it firmly.

15 NA TRBJ1-5 TRBV30 CAWSAGTTSNQPQHF
14 NA TRBJ1-6 TRBV11-2 CASSLEVENSPLHF
15 NA TRBJ1-2 TRBV28 CASSPSAQGLYGYTF
14 NA TRBJ2-4 TRBV6-5 CASSSFYAKNIQYF
15 TRBD1 TRBJ2-7 TRBV7-9 CASSFTGQVSYEQYF
11 NA TRBJ2-7 TRBV5-5 CASSQLSEQYF
17 TRBD1 TRBJ2-7 TRBV28 CASSLLGLSTGNHEQYF
15 NA TRBJ1-2 TRBV5-4 CASSAGQSFGYGYTF
16 NA TRBJ1-6 TRBV6-1 CASSEMGSSYNSPLHF
17 TRBD1 TRBJ2-3 TRBV5-4 CASSHSLTGQGADTQYF
14 NA TRBJ1-5 TRBV28 CASSTWVGDQPQHF
19 TRBD1 TRBJ2-3 TRBV27 CASSPPGQGSIGPTDTQYF
12 NA TRBJ2-3 TRBV7-9 CASSLEGDTQYF
15 NA TRBJ2-3 TRBV27 CASSLVKKGADTQYF
13 NA TRBJ1-1 TRBV7-2 CASSLTFATEAFF
15 TRBD1 TRBJ1-4 TRBV28 CASSLAGQTNEKLFF
15 TRBD1 TRBJ2-2 TRBV5-1 CASSLGQGWTGELFF
14 NA TRBJ2-2 TRBV28 CASNPAGKRGELFF
11 NA TRBJ2-7 TRBV20-1 CSASPSYEQYF
13 NA TRBJ2-7 TRBV7-3 CASSLKDGYEQYF
13 TRBD1 TRBJ2-7 TRBV19 CASRTTGAYEQYF
14 NA TRBJ1-4 TRBV7-2 CASSLTGSLEKLFF
13 NA TRBJ2-2 TRBV5-1 CASSFEGTGELFF
14 NA TRBJ1-2 TRBV5-1 CASSLEGRGNGYTF
15 NA TRBJ2-1 TRBV28 CASSLEVPDYNEQFF
13 TRBD2 TRBJ2-3 TRBV25-1 CASSRGGTDTQYF
15 NA TRBJ2-3 TRBV5-8 CASSFGPGSTDTQYF
14 NA TRBJ1-3 TRBV7-9 CASSSPGSGNTIYF
12 NA TRBJ1-1 TRBV11-3 CASSSRATEAFF
15 NA TRBJ1-1 TRBV4-1 CASSQGFGGGTEAFF
15 NA TRBJ1-5 TRBV19 CASTPSPGANQPQHF
18 TRBD2 TRBJ2-1 TRBV12-5 CASGSGVAGSGSYNEQFF
16 NA TRBJ1-2 TRBV6-5 CASSYSIPLKNYGYTF
16 TRBD1 TRBJ1-4 TRBV27 CASSPWTGGVNEKLFF
12 NA TRBJ2-7 TRBV28 CATVSGSYEQYF
14 TRBD1 TRBJ2-7 TRBV6-1 CASNTRTGGLEQYF
14 TRBD1 TRBJ1-6 TRBV18 CASRPQGDNSPLHF
15 NA TRBJ1-1 TRBV6-5 CASSYQRTASTEAFF
16 TRBD2 TRBJ2-7 TRBV5-4 CASSFESGGAGHEQYF
12 NA TRBJ2-1 TRBV7-2 CASGPVYNEQFF
13 TRBD1 TRBJ1-2 TRBV27 CASSFRDRVGYTF
14 TRBD1 TRBJ2-7 TRBV7-7 CASSQDRDSYEQYF
13 NA TRBJ1-5 TRBV19 CASSQEVRQPQHF
13 NA TRBJ1-1 TRBV11-3 CASSFSTNTEAFF
15 NA TRBJ1-5 TRBV28 CASSGEGAGLEPQHF
13 NA TRBJ1-1 TRBV5-1 CASSRDLNTEAFF
13 NA TRBJ1-5 TRBV11-2 CASSLGWDQPQHF
15 NA TRBJ2-7 TRBV11-2 CASSLGPTESYEQYF
12 NA TRBJ2-5 TRBV11-2 CASSFGGETQYF
13 NA TRBJ1-2 TRBV7-3 CASSLDSNYGYTF